This record looks at one T cell receptor (beta chain) sequence and its context. This entry is derived from a study of blood T cells in healthy people across ages. A second PCR of about 7 to 12 cycles used a sample-barcoded 5' primer and a J-beta primer mix. From the 5' RACE reads, TCRdb called clonotypes with MiXCR, one entry per CDR3 protein. The repertoire has about 1,500,000 distinct CDR3 sequences, around 39% of them found once; the top ten carry under 8%. Germline assignment: CDR1 KGHSH and CDR2 LQKENI. V was shortened by 3 bases and J by 0 bases, with 17 bases between the two germline ends. The CDR3 totals 17 residues.

The gene calls are TRBV18 and TRBJ1-1; D possibly corresponds to TRBD1 (6 bases). The sequencing input was blood. This TCR came from a woman aged 18-35 years in good health. The CDR3 bases are TGTGCCAGCTCACCCCCGGGGGGGCTCAGACTGAACACTGAAGCTTTCTTT. Its protein product is CASSPPGGLRLNTEAFF.